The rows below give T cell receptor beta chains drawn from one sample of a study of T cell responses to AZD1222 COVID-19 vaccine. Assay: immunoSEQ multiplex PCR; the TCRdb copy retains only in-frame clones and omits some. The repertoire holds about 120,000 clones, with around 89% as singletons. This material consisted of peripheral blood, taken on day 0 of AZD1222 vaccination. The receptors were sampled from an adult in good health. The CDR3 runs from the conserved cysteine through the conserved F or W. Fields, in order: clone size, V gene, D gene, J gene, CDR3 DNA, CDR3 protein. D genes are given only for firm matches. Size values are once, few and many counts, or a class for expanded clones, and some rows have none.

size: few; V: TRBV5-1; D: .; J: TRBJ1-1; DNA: TGCGCCAGCAGCTTGGTCGTTCAGACTGAAGCTTTCTTT; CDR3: CASSLVVQTEAFF
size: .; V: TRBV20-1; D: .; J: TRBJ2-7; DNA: TGCAGTGCTAGTAACTTTCAAGGTAGTAAAACCTACGAGCAGTACTTC; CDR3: CSASNFQGSKTYEQYF
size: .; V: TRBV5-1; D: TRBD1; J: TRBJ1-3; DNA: TGCGCCAGTAGAACGGGACAGGACTCTGGAAACACCATATATTTT; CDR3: CASRTGQDSGNTIYF
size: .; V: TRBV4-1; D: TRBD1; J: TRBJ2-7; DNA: TGCGCCAGCAGCCGCGGCTCCGGTCCCGGGACAGGGTACTCCTACGAGCAGTACTTC; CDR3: CASSRGSGPGTGYSYEQYF
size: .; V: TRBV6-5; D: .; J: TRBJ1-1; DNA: TGTGCCAGCAGTTCCCCCCTGGGGGTGGGCACTGAAGCTTTCTTT; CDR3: CASSSPLGVGTEAFF
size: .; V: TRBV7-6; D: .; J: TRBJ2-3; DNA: TGTGCCAGCAGCTTAGGTCTTATAAATACGCAGTATTTT; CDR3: CASSLGLINTQYF
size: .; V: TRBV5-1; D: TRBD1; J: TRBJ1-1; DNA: TGCGCCAGCAGCTGGAGGGGACAGGAGGCTGAAGCTTTCTTT; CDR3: CASSWRGQEAEAFF
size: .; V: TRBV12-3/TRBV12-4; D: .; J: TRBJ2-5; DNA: TGTGCCACCGCGACAGTACAAGAGACCCAGTACTTC; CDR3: CATATVQETQYF
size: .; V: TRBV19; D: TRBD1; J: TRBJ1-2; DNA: TGTGCCAGTAGTCCCGGGGACAGGGACTATGGCTACACCTTC; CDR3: CASSPGDRDYGYTF
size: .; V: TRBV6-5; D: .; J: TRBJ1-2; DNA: TGTGCCAGCAGTTACTCGAAAGGGCGGCTATCCTATGGCTACACCTTC; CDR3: CASSYSKGRLSYGYTF
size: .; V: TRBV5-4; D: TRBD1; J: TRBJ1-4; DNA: TGTGCCAGCAGCTTGAGAGTACAGGGGGGCGAAAAACTGTTTTTT; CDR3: CASSLRVQGGEKLFF
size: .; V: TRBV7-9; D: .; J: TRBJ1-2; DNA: TGTGCCAGCAGCTTAGCGTCGGCAGACGGCTATGGCTACACCTTC; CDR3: CASSLASADGYGYTF
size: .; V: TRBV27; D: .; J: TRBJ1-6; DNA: TGTGCCAGCAGTTTCCGGCCCCCAGGAGCTAATTCACCCCTCCACTTT; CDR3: CASSFRPPGANSPLHF
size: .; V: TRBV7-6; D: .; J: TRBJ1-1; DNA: TGTGCCAGCAGCCCGGGACGAGGATTCATGAACACTGAAGCTTTCTTT; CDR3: CASSPGRGFMNTEAFF
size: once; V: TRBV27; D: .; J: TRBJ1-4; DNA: TGTGCCAGCAGTTTAGCGCCAGCAACTAATGAAAAACTGTTTTTT; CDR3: CASSLAPATNEKLFF
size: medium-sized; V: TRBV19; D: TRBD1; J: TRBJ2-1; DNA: TGTGCCAGTAGATTGGGGACAGGGTCGCCCACTACGGGCAATGAGCAGTTCTTC; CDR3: CASRLGTGSPTTGNEQFF
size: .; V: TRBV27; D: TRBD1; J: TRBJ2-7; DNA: TGTGCCAGCAGTTCATGGGCGGACAGGGGGGCCTACGAGCAGTACTTC; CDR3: CASSSWADRGAYEQYF
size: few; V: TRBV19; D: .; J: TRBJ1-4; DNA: TGTGCCAGTAGTATAAGTACAGCAAGGCTTAATGAAAAACTGTTTTTT; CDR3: CASSISTARLNEKLFF